Listed below are T cell receptor beta chains from one sample, sequenced in a study of Graves' ophthalmopathy and Graves' hyperthyroidism. TCRdb reprocessed the multiplex PCR reads with MiXCR, giving one entry per CDR3 protein. In the table there are more than 300,000 distinct CDR3 sequences, approximately 18% of which are singletons. Sample: peripheral blood. These TCRs come from an adult woman with stable Graves' hyperthyroidism. Each CDR3 is given with its conserved first and last residue. The D gene is left open where the match is weak. Clone size is given for some rows only: seen once, a few or many times, or a class if the clone is expanded.

D	size	V	J	CDR3	DNA
TRBD1	many	TRBV6-1	TRBJ1-2	CASSLRDRSPYGYTF	TGTGCCAGCAGTCTCCGGGACAGAAGCCCCTATGGCTACACCTTC
TRBD1	many	TRBV6-1	TRBJ2-2	CASSGQGRGTGELFF	TGTGCCAGCAGTGGACAGGGTAGGGGTACCGGGGAGCTGTTTTTT
TRBD2	many	TRBV7-2	TRBJ2-2	CASRYLAGVRQGTGELFF	TGTGCCAGCAGATACCTAGCGGGAGTTCGTCAGGGCACCGGGGAGCTGTTTTTT
TRBD1	many	TRBV2	TRBJ2-6	CASRPGQGGSGANVLTF	TGTGCCAGCAGGCCGGGACAGGGGGGTTCTGGGGCCAACGTCCTGACTTTC
TRBD1	many	TRBV4-2	TRBJ1-2	CASSQVGGQGNYGYTF	TGTGCCAGCAGCCAAGTCGGGGGACAGGGTAACTATGGCTACACCTTC
TRBD1	-	TRBV12-3/TRBV12-4	TRBJ2-7	CASSPVDRNGYEQYF	TGTGCCAGCAGTCCAGTGGACAGGAACGGCTACGAGCAGTACTTC
-	many	TRBV7-2	TRBJ1-1	CASSAGQNTEAFF	TGTGCCAGCAGCGCGGGGCAGAACACTGAAGCTTTCTTT
TRBD2	many	TRBV6-5	TRBJ2-4	CASSYPGTRAKNIQYF	TGTGCCAGCAGTTATCCGGGGACTAGGGCCAAAAACATTCAGTACTTC
-	-	TRBV6-4	TRBJ2-7	CASNLRIDSYEQYF	TGTGCCAGCAACTTACGGATTGACTCCTACGAGCAGTACTTC
-	many	TRBV28	TRBJ2-7	CASSLLDREGRQYF	TGTGCCAGCAGTTTACTCGACAGGGAGGGACGGCAGTACTTC
TRBD2	many	TRBV7-2	TRBJ2-4	CASSPPGASGKNIQYF	TGTGCCAGCAGCCCACCAGGGGCTAGCGGGAAAAACATTCAGTACTTC
-	once	TRBV6-1	TRBJ2-7	CASSEVVQQGEQYF	TGTGCCAGCAGTGAAGTTGTACAGCAGGGCGAGCAGTACTTC
-	many	TRBV12-3/TRBV12-4	TRBJ1-1	CASSLGGDGDTEAFF	TGTGCCAGCAGTTTGGGGGGGGACGGTGACACTGAAGCTTTCTTT
TRBD1	many	TRBV20-1	TRBJ2-7	CSAAQGAGEQYF	TGCAGTGCAGCACAGGGGGCGGGAGAGCAGTACTTC
-	-	TRBV28	TRBJ1-1	CASKQRAFF	TGTGCCAGTAAACAACGGGCTTTCTTT
-	many	TRBV2	TRBJ1-3	CASKGSVSGNTIYF	TGTGCCAGCAAGGGGTCAGTCTCTGGAAACACCATATATTTT
-	many	TRBV19	TRBJ1-2	CASSKGAGDSYGYTF	TGTGCCAGCTCGAAAGGGGCAGGGGACTCCTATGGCTACACCTTC
-	many	TRBV27	TRBJ1-6	CASSLVGRNLYNSPLHF	TGTGCCAGCAGTTTAGTTGGCAGGAACCTCTATAATTCACCCCTCCACTTT
-	many	TRBV2	TRBJ2-7	CACSSDTANYEQYF	TGTGCCTGCTCATCTGACACGGCCAACTACGAGCAGTACTTC
-	-	TRBV12-3/TRBV12-4	TRBJ1-5	CASSQQGIQHF	TGTGCCAGCAGTCAGCAGGGAATCCAGCATTTT
TRBD2	many	TRBV7-2	TRBJ2-7	CASSLTGGSGYEQYF	TGTGCCAGCAGCTTGACGGGCGGGAGTGGGTACGAGCAGTACTTC
-	-	TRBV18	TRBJ2-5	CASSPPSRPETQYF	TGTGCCAGCTCACCACCGTCACGGCCAGAGACCCAGTACTTC
-	few	TRBV7-8	TRBJ2-7	CASSLAGVSCEQYF	TGTGCCAGCAGCTTAGCTGGCGTCTCCTGCGAGCAGTACTTC
-	-	TRBV28	TRBJ2-7	CASRVPGPGYEQYF	TGTGCCAGCAGAGTTCCGGGACCAGGCTACGAGCAGTACTTC
-	-	TRBV7-2	TRBJ1-5	CASSFLAGGNQPQHF	TGTGCCAGCAGCTTTTTGGCAGGCGGAAATCAGCCCCAGCATTTT
-	many	TRBV7-9	TRBJ2-5	CASSPLPENQETQYF	TGTGCCAGCAGCCCCTTGCCCGAGAACCAAGAGACCCAGTACTTC
TRBD1	many	TRBV28	TRBJ2-7	CASSPPRQGEQYF	TGTGCCAGCAGCCCGCCCCGACAGGGCGAGCAGTACTTC
TRBD2	few	TRBV10-1	TRBJ2-7	CASTPGLAGFNEQYF	TGCGCCAGCACTCCGGGACTAGCGGGATTCAACGAGCAGTACTTC
TRBD2	-	TRBV6-5	TRBJ2-7	CASSYSATSGVYYEQYF	TGTGCCAGCAGTTACTCGGCGACTAGCGGGGTTTACTACGAGCAGTACTTC
-	many	TRBV10-3	TRBJ2-7	CAITRGEQYF	TGTGCCATCACCAGGGGAGAGCAGTACTTC
-	many	TRBV10-3	TRBJ1-5	CAISGQNSNQPQHF	TGTGCCATCAGTGGACAGAATAGCAATCAGCCCCAGCATTTT
TRBD1	many	TRBV24-1	TRBJ1-2	CATSDKAGTGAYGYTF	TGTGCCACCAGTGATAAAGCCGGGACAGGAGCGTATGGCTACACCTTC
-	many	TRBV6-5	TRBJ1-1	CASSLGRGQGAFF	TGTGCCAGCAGTTTGGGTCGAGGCCAAGGGGCTTTCTTT
-	-	TRBV4-1	TRBJ1-1	CASSQETYRVAFGTEAFF	TGCGCCAGCAGCCAGGAAACATACAGGGTAGCGTTCGGCACTGAAGCTTTCTTT
TRBD1	many	TRBV3-1	TRBJ1-2	CASSQGTGTASYGYTF	TGTGCCAGCAGCCAAGGAACCGGGACAGCCTCCTATGGCTACACCTTC
-	few	TRBV2	TRBJ1-2	CASTRSREGNYGYTF	TGTGCCAGCACCCGAAGCAGGGAAGGGAACTATGGCTACACCTTC
-	-	TRBV7-2	TRBJ1-6	CANSSLVGNLPLHF	TGTGCCAACAGCTCTTTGGTTGGAAATTTACCCCTCCACTTT
-	many	TRBV6-5	TRBJ1-2	CASSYRASDWGYTF	TGTGCCAGCAGTTACAGGGCCTCAGATTGGGGCTACACCTTC
-	many	TRBV6-1	TRBJ1-1	CASSEVQGIEDTEAFF	TGTGCCAGCAGTGAGGTTCAGGGGATTGAGGACACTGAAGCTTTCTTT
-	many	TRBV12-3/TRBV12-4	TRBJ1-5	CASSFGQGGQPQHF	TGTGCCAGCAGTTTCGGGCAGGGTGGTCAGCCCCAGCATTTT
-	many	TRBV11-2	TRBJ2-7	CASSAGQGRGSYEQYF	TGTGCCAGCAGCGCTGGTCAGGGGCGCGGCTCCTACGAGCAGTATTTC
-	many	TRBV6-1	TRBJ2-2	CASTGGGELFF	TGTGCCAGCACCGGCGGCGGGGAGCTGTTTTTT
-	many	TRBV10-3	TRBJ1-5	CATSESSNQPQHF	TGTGCCACCTCTGAATCGAGCAATCAGCCCCAGCATTTT
-	many	TRBV28	TRBJ2-4	CASSFLGIKYF	TGTGCCAGCAGTTTCCTCGGCATTAAGTACTTC
TRBD2	many	TRBV27	TRBJ2-7	CASSLSPDTSGAWYEQYF	TGTGCCAGCAGTTTATCGCCCGACACTAGCGGAGCTTGGTACGAGCAGTACTTC
TRBD1	many	TRBV29-1	TRBJ1-2	CSVSGQSSVGYTF	TGCAGCGTTTCGGGACAGTCCTCCGTTGGCTACACCTTC
TRBD1	many	TRBV27	TRBJ2-7	CASSFTTGTGLYEQYF	TGTGCCAGCAGTTTCACTACCGGGACAGGGTTATACGAGCAGTACTTC
-	many	TRBV12-3/TRBV12-4	TRBJ2-7	CASSFVGGYYEQYF	TGTGCCAGCAGTTTCGTGGGAGGCTACTACGAGCAGTACTTC
-	many	TRBV6-1	TRBJ1-2	CASSEAPVFHGYGYTF	TGTGCCAGCAGTGAAGCCCCGGTCTTCCATGGGTATGGCTACACCTTC
-	many	TRBV12-3/TRBV12-4	TRBJ2-4	CASSASRLAKNIQYF	TGTGCCAGCAGTGCTAGCCGCCTAGCCAAAAACATTCAGTACTTC
-	many	TRBV20-1	TRBJ2-5	CSARPLQGEETQYF	TGCAGTGCTAGACCCCTCCAGGGCGAAGAGACCCAGTACTTC
-	few	TRBV7-2	TRBJ2-2	CASSSLRFGTGELFF	TGTGCCAGCAGCTCCCTCCGATTTGGGACCGGGGAGCTGTTTTTT
TRBD1	-	TRBV25-1	TRBJ2-4	CASSEYRGGLAKNIQYF	TGTGCCAGCAGTGAATATAGAGGGGGCCTGGCCAAAAACATTCAGTACTTC
TRBD1	many	TRBV10-3	TRBJ1-1	CAIKGTGMNTEAFF	TGTGCCATCAAGGGGACAGGGATGAACACTGAAGCTTTCTTT
-	many	TRBV20-1	TRBJ2-7	CSAIQGGYEQYF	TGCAGTGCCATACAGGGCGGCTACGAGCAGTACTTC
TRBD2	many	TRBV11-2	TRBJ2-2	CASSLEESSGANTGELFF	TGTGCCAGCAGCTTAGAGGAGTCTAGCGGGGCGAACACCGGGGAGCTGTTTTTT
-	many	TRBV28	TRBJ1-2	CASSLLRDGYTF	TGTGCCAGCAGTTTACTAAGGGATGGCTACACCTTC